The TCR beta chain described here comes from a study of neoadjuvant nivolumab and ipilimumab in lung cancer (dated by TCRdb to 2020 to 2022). For context, the study as a whole: Nivolumab was administered intravenously at 3 mg/kg on days 1, 15 and 29, and in the combination arm ipilimumab 1 mg/kg was added on day 1 only. The primary trial endpoint was the major pathologic response (MPR) rate in the intention-to-treat population in each study arm. A total of roughly 46 patients with operable NSCLC were treated in the trial, with about 23 randomized to nivolumab monotherapy and approximately 21 randomized to nivolumab plus ipilimumab. The study compared TCR repertoires in pretherapy (baseline) peripheral blood with TCR repertoires in tumors resected at surgery following neoadjuvant immune checkpoint blockade. Matched pretherapy and resected tumor pairs were analyzed for seven patients: four treated with nivolumab and three with nivolumab plus ipilimumab. The paper as a whole reports these results and caveats: TCR richness in pretherapy blood showed a positive correlation with richness in tumors resected after neoadjuvant therapy (Spearman R of about 0.84). No significant correlation was found between TCR clonality and pathologic tumor regression, and only one major-pathologic-response sample was available for the clonality analysis. From pretherapy to surgery, tumor T-cell richness and clonality went up in three of three dual-therapy tumors, versus only two of four nivolumab-treated tumors. Compared with tumor-adjacent uninvolved lung, resected tumors had greater TCR richness and clonality, and increases showed up in more of the dual-therapy-treated tumors. A small number of samples underwent TCR sequencing.

Sample time point, as interpreted from the label and publication: pretherapy, before neoadjuvant immune checkpoint inhibitors. The samples were taken from NEOSTAR, a phase 2 randomized trial in operable NSCLC that tested neoadjuvant nivolumab or nivolumab plus ipilimumab, followed by surgery. This clone appeared a single time. Its antigen remains undetermined. No base quality values were provided; no much bigger clone lies one nucleotide off. The trim is 3 bases for V and 10 bases for J, with a gap of 16 bases between the germline ends. Spanning cysteine to phenylalanine, the CDR3 consists of 14 amino acids. CDR3 DNA is the only sequence kept; it has 42 bases, read in frame from the first base. The germline V gene (reference sequence) specifies SGHAT as CDR1 and FQDESV as CDR2. Library construction relied on the immunoSEQ multiplex PCR assay. The original pipeline was this. Richness and clonality were used to summarize the repertoires, and clones that significantly expanded or contracted between pre- and post-therapy samples were identified. TCRdb obtained this table from immuneACCESS and retained in-frame rearrangements with V and J assigned. These tables miss some clones; where compared with another copy, unresolved V genes account for less than half of the shortfall, and the remainder is unexplained. V, J and clone size are taken as reported in that table, and D and trimming were inferred from the DNA itself. The sample table holds about 550 clones, of which about 90% were seen once. The top ten clones comprise around 3.2% of the sample.

The chain is encoded by TRBV11-1 joined to TRBJ2-1; TRBD2 is a possible D gene, resting on 6 matching bases. The receptor's source is an adult with non-small cell lung cancer. Some clones in this sample may be carry-over from other donors' samples. The sequenced sample was tumor tissue, obtained before neoadjuvant nivolumab, alone or with ipilimumab. The DNA sequence follows: TGTGCCAGCAGCTTGGGACTGGTAAGGACAGAGCAGTTCTTC. Its product reads: CASSLGLVRTEQFF.